The source of this TCR beta chain is a study of cytomegalovirus exposure and HLA in healthy donors. Study findings and constraints: Previously analyzed data showed that most TCR beta V segments were productive at a frequency of about 87% or about 30%. Solely CMV serostatus was available to characterize immune exposure. Exclusion as indistinguishable affected some V segments, including TRBV6-2 and TRBV6-3. Association with HLA alleles at 0.05 false discovery rate was found for 16,951 TCR beta sequences in a later analysis.

Vbeta (60) and Jbeta (13) primers were used in the PCR. Produced via immunoSEQ multiplex PCR; TCRdb's table is partial and in-frame only. The sample includes some 110,000 clones, under 80% of them seen just once. Trimming pared 4 bases from V and 0 bases from J, leaving 7 bases between. In germline, CDR1 is GTSNPN, CDR2 SVGIG (reference sequence). The CDR3 consists of 14 residues. With respect to this clone: Its antigen is unknown.

This chain links TRBV30 with TRBJ1-6; no clear D gene. This clonotype was obtained from a woman aged 60-70 years in good health and CMV-seropositive. Sequenced material: PBMCs. The CDR3 DNA reads as TGTGCCTGGACCCCCCGCTCCTATAATTCACCCCTCCACTTT. It encodes CAWTPRSYNSPLHF. The variable domain in full, completed from reference TRBV30 and TRBJ1-6, reads SQTIHQWPATLVQPVGSPLSLECTVEGTSNPNLYWYRQAAGRGLQLLFYSVGIGQISSEVPQNLSASRPQDRQFILSSKKLLLSDSGFYLCAWTPRSYNSPLHFGNGTRLTVT.